Presented here are 12 T cell receptor beta chains from one specimen sequenced in a study of beta chain features in type 1 diabetes. Reverse transcribing all isolated RNA meant expressed TCRB transcripts were sequenced. The repertoire was sequenced with immunoSEQ multiplex PCR; TCRdb's copy has only in-frame clones and lacks some. The sample includes almost 250,000 clones, around an eighth seen only once; the top ten take around 0.025%. What was sequenced was naive CD4+ T cells from blood. The receptors derive from a woman aged 35 to 49 in good health.

This clone was picked up a small number of times. The rearrangement links TRBV5-1 to TRBJ1-2; 9 positions agree with TRBD1. Germline V lookup: CDR1 SGHRS, CDR2 YFSETQ. J was trimmed by 6 bases and V by 1 base; bases with no gene match: 7. The CDR3 extends over 15 amino acids. The chain's CDR3 is CASSLRDRELDGYTF. The CDR3 nucleotides are TGCGCCAGCAGCTTGCGGGACAGGGAGCTCGATGGCTACACCTTC.

This clone has just one count. CDR3 protein: CASSSTDRGEYGYTF. CDR3 bases: TGTGCCAGCTCATCGACGGACAGGGGTGAATATGGCTACACCTTC. V usage is TRBV18 and J usage is TRBJ1-2; 9 bases match TRBD1. The germline V gene encodes CDR1 KGHSH and CDR2 LQKENI. V was pared by 5 bases and J by 5 bases, with 9 bases of the junction left unmatched. The CDR3 length is 15 residues.

The rearrangement links TRBV7-2 to TRBJ1-2; D is possibly TRBD1 (6 bases). CDR3 length equals 12 residues. Trimming removed 4 bases from V and 13 bases from J, with 16 bases in between. Per the germline V gene, CDR1 is SGHTA and CDR2 is FQGNSA. The CDR3 bases are TGTGCCAGCAGCTCCGGGTCAGGGGTTCCCACCTTC. It is translated as CASSSGSGVPTF.

This sequence joins TRBV19 and TRBJ1-2, with a possible D match to TRBD1 (5 bases). Trimming took 0 bases from V and 6 from J, leaving 8 bases between them. The germline CDR1 and CDR2 sequences are LNHDA and SQIVND (reference sequence). This CDR3 is built from 13 residues. This CDR3 reads CASSIDRADGYTF. The CDR3 DNA follows: TGTGCCAGTAGTATAGACAGGGCTGATGGCTACACCTTC.

In this sample, this clone turned up a few times. The chain employs TRBV7-8 and TRBJ2-1; 10 bases align to TRBD1. Unmatched junction bases numbered 4, after V lost 4 bases and J lost 1 base. Per the germline V gene, CDR1 is SGHVS and CDR2 is FQNEAQ. The CDR3 loop spans 16 amino acids. This CDR3 is CASSSRTGGSYNEQFF. The CDR3 DNA is TGTGCCAGCAGCTCCCGGACAGGGGGTTCCTACAATGAGCAGTTCTTC.

This clone was detected only a few times. This chain links TRBV5-1 with TRBJ1-1; TRBD1 is a possible D gene (6 bases). V was pared by 1 base and J by 8 bases, with 21 bases between. Per the germline V gene, CDR1 is SGHRS and CDR2 is YFSETQ. This CDR3 region has 16 residues. The CDR3 DNA follows: TGCGCCAGCAGCTTGAGGACAGATACATTGTTTGCCGAAGCTTTCTTT. As protein: CASSLRTDTLFAEAFF. Combining the CDR3 with reference TRBV5-1 and TRBJ1-1 gives the whole variable domain KAGVTQTPRYLIKTRGQQVTLSCSPISGHRSVSWYQQTPGQGLQFLFEYFSETQRNKGNFPGRFSGRQFSNSRSEMNVSTLELGDSALYLCASSLRTDTLFAEAFFGQGTRLTVV.

This clone was recorded a few times. The genes are TRBV7-9 and TRBJ1-1; possibly TRBD1 for D (6 bases). The germline V gene has CDR1 SEHNR and CDR2 FQNEAQ (reference sequence). CDR3 length: 17 amino acids. Deletions cut 6 bases from V and 4 bases from J, with 24 bases between. In DNA, the CDR3 is TGTGCCAGCAGTTACAGAACCACCCTAGGACAGCGCACTGAAGCTTTCTTT. Translated: CASSYRTTLGQRTEAFF.

There are a few counts of this clone. The CDR3 DNA reads TGTGCCAGCAGTTATAGCAATCAGCCCCAGCATTTT. Translating it yields CASSYSNQPQHF. The gene calls are TRBV14 and TRBJ1-5, with D uncertain. Germline assignment: CDR1 SGHDN and CDR2 FVKESK. This CDR3 contains 12 residues. The V and J ends lost 6 bases and 0 bases respectively, with 3 bases between them.

The table lists this clone with a few counts. The chain is built from TRBV29-1 and TRBJ2-7; TRBD1 matches at 10 bases. There are 14 residues in the CDR3. Trimming at V came to 7 bases and at J to 5 bases, leaving 11 bases not matched to a gene. Germline values: CDR1 SQVTM, CDR2 ANQGSEA. Here the CDR3 reads CSAKGQGIVNEQYF. CDR3 DNA: TGCAGCGCCAAGGGACAGGGGATCGTCAACGAGCAGTACTTC.

This clone was seen more than once but under ten times. This sequence joins TRBV7-9 and TRBJ2-3, with D perhaps matching TRBD1 (6 bases). The V end was cut by 5 bases, the J end by 0 bases, with 9 bases between. This CDR3 comprises 14 residues. The germline V gene encodes CDR1 SEHNR and CDR2 FQNEAQ (reference sequence). CDR3 residues: CASSPQGSTDTQYF. CDR3 coding DNA: TGTGCCAGCAGCCCACAGGGAAGCACAGATACGCAGTATTTT.

This clone was detected a few times. The V gene is TRBV4-1, the J gene TRBJ2-7, with D possibly TRBD1 on 6 matching bases. The DNA end favors TRBJ2-5, so the J call may be wrong. CDR3 length equals 14 residues. Germline CDR1 is MGHRA and CDR2 is YSYEKL. CDR3 DNA sequence: TGCGCCAGCAGCCGACGGGACACCCAAGAGACCCAGTACTTC. This sequence encodes CASSRRDTQETQYF.

The CDR3 nucleotides are TGTGCCAGCAGCTTCATGGGTGGGGGGATACAAGAGACCCAGTACTTC. Translated, it gives CASSFMGGGIQETQYF. This chain uses TRBV11-2 with TRBJ2-5, with D possibly being TRBD2 (6 bases). CDR1 SGHAT and CDR2 FQNNGV come from the germline V gene. V was clipped by 3 bases and J by 2 bases, with 16 bases between them. This CDR3 is built from 16 residues.